These 28 T cell receptor beta chains were all obtained from the same sample, sequenced in a study of T cell changes during pregnancy in multiple sclerosis. TCRdb keeps only in-frame clones here, not all; method: immunoSEQ multiplex PCR. Among roughly 50,000 clones listed, over 80% were seen once. The input for sequencing was CD4+ T cells from peripheral blood mononuclear cells, taken in the third trimester of pregnancy. Receptor source: a female donor with multiple sclerosis, enrolled in a pregnancy study.

This clone appeared once. The CDR3 DNA reads TGTGCCATCAGTGAGTCGGGACAGGGGTTCTACGAGCAGTACTTC. Encoded protein: CAISESGQGFYEQYF. This rearrangement joins TRBV10-3 to TRBJ2-7, with 10 bases matching TRBD1. Germline CDR1 ENHRY, CDR2 SYGVKD. With 0 bases clipped from V and 3 bases from J, the junction kept 2 bases outside the gene matches. CDR3 length: 15 residues.

The chain couples TRBV6-6 to TRBJ2-2; a weak D match, TRBD2 (5 bases). CDR1 and CDR2 (germline): MNHNY, SVGAGI (reference sequence). The CDR3 is made up of 15 amino acids. Trimming removed 5 bases from V and 6 bases from J, with 16 bases in between. The CDR3 protein is CASSLASRAAGELFF. In DNA form, the CDR3 reads TGTGCCAGCAGTCTAGCCTCCCGGGCGGCCGGGGAGCTGTTTTTT.

Points on this clone: The same CDR3 is also encoded by other DNA sequences in this sample. V is TRBV6-5 and J is TRBJ1-6; the D gene is possibly TRBD1 (6 bases). V dropped 6 bases and J dropped 14 bases, with 14 bases sitting between them. Germline lookup yields CDR1 MNHEY and CDR2 SVGAGI. The CDR3 totals 12 residues. The CDR3 protein is CASSIDRRALHF. The CDR3 coding sequence is TGTGCCAGCAGCATCGACAGGAGAGCCCTCCACTTT.

J is TRBJ2-2 and V is TRBV9; D might be TRBD2 (6 bases). Between the trimmed V and J ends, which lost 0 bases and 9 bases, there was a span of 15 bases. The CDR3 spans 15 residues. Germline CDR1 reads SGDLS; CDR2 reads YYNGEE. This CDR3 is CASSVEVSGQRELFF. CDR3 in DNA: TGTGCCAGCAGCGTAGAGGTTAGCGGCCAAAGGGAGCTGTTTTTT.

This clone was seen a handful of times. The chain links TRBV2 to TRBJ1-1; D is unresolved. The length of the CDR3 is 11 residues. V lost 3 bases to trimming and J lost 8 bases, with 7 bases between them. CDR1 and CDR2 (germline): SNHLY, FYNNEI. The CDR3 bases are TGTGCCAGCAGTGACCCCAGAGAAGCTTTCTTT. Its protein is CASSDPREAFF.

V and J are TRBV19 and TRBJ2-5; 7 positions agree with TRBD2. CDR1 is LNHDA and CDR2 is SQIVND in the germline V gene (reference sequence). Germline trimming cut 3 bases from V and 3 bases from J; bases unmatched to any gene: 1. This CDR3 is built from 13 residues. CDR3 sequence (DNA): TGTGCCAGTAGTATTCGGGGGGAAGAGACCCAGTACTTC. Encoded protein: CASSIRGEETQYF.

The CDR3 sequence is CASSISGGLAAFF. In DNA, the CDR3 is TGTGCCAGCAGTATTTCAGGGGGCCTAGCGGCTTTCTTT. The rearrangement links TRBV6-1 to TRBJ1-1; 8 nucleotides agree with TRBD1. The CDR3 consists of 13 residues. J lost 11 bases, V lost 5 bases, and 10 bases had no gene match. Germline V CDR1 and CDR2: MNHNS, SASEGT.

The V gene is TRBV5-1, the J gene TRBJ2-3; 7 bases are shared with TRBD1. Germline values: CDR1 SGHRS, CDR2 YFSETQ. The CDR3 extends over 17 amino acids. V was pared by 1 base and J by 2 bases, with 10 bases of the junction left unmatched. CDR3 protein: CASSLYTGTVDTDTQYF. In DNA, the CDR3 is TGCGCCAGCAGCTTGTATACCGGGACAGTAGACACAGATACGCAGTATTTT.

The CDR3 protein is CASSPGLQSTTGYTF. CDR3 in DNA: TGTGCCAGCAGTCCCGGACTACAGAGTACGACGGGCTACACCTTC. This chain links TRBV28 with TRBJ1-2; no clear D. CDR3 size: 15 residues. Germline CDR1 and CDR2: MDHEN and SYDVKM. The V and J ends lost 5 bases and 8 bases respectively, with 21 bases between them.

The chain employs TRBV6-6 and TRBJ2-7; 10 bases agree with TRBD1. V shed 2 bases, J shed 4 bases, and the junction held 8 bases outside the gene matches. Per germline, CDR1 MNHNY and CDR2 SVGAGI (reference sequence). This CDR3 has 16 amino acids. CDR3 coding DNA: TGTGCCAGCAGTTACGACCCCTCGGGACAGGGGTACGAGCAGTACTTC. This sequence encodes CASSYDPSGQGYEQYF.

The V call is TRBV7-2, the J call TRBJ1-2, with 8 bases fitting TRBD1. CDR1 SGHTA and CDR2 FQGNSA come from the germline V gene. CDR3 length: 15 residues. The V gene end was trimmed by 5 bases and the J gene end by 4 bases; junction bases not matched to a gene: 9. DNA for the CDR3: TGTGCCAGCAGCCCTTCCGGACAGGGCGCCTATGGCTACACCTTC. Its translation: CASSPSGQGAYGYTF.

The V gene is TRBV15, the J gene TRBJ1-5; 9 bases align to TRBD1. Trimming removed 0 bases from V and 2 bases from J; junction bases left unmatched: 17. From germline, CDR1 is LNHNV and CDR2 YYDKDF (reference sequence). This CDR3 is built from 21 residues. CDR3 nucleotides: TGTGCCACCAGCAGAGACCGACCACCGGGACAGGGTGTGATCGGCAATCAGCCCCAGCATTTT. It translates to CATSRDRPPGQGVIGNQPQHF.

The rearrangement uses TRBV5-4 and TRBJ2-1; 10 positions match TRBD1. CDR1 is SGHNT and CDR2 is YYREEE in the germline V gene (reference sequence). The CDR3 spans 18 residues. J lost 0 bases, V lost 5 bases, and 11 bases had no gene match. The CDR3 loop is CASRGQGTIDSSYNEQFF. The CDR3 DNA is TGTGCCAGCAGGGGACAGGGGACTATAGATAGCTCCTACAATGAGCAGTTCTTC.

The rearrangement uses TRBV10-3 and TRBJ1-2; D gene uncertain. V was cut by 4 bases and J by 3 bases, with 18 bases left in between. Germline V gene sequence: CDR1 ENHRY, CDR2 SYGVKD. There are 16 residues in the CDR3. The CDR3 DNA sequence: TGTGCCATCAGTGCCCGAAGGTCGGAGGCCTACTATGGCTACACCTTC. Protein sequence: CAISARRSEAYYGYTF.

The chain recombines TRBV7-6 with TRBJ2-3; possible D gene TRBD2, 5 bases. V lost 2 bases and J lost 0, with 15 bases in between. Germline CDR1 reads SGHVS; CDR2 reads FNYEAQ. CDR3 length equals 17 residues. The CDR3 region has the DNA TGTGCCAGCAGCTTAAGAGCCAGCGGAACCAGCACAGATACGCAGTATTTT. Its translation: CASSLRASGTSTDTQYF.

This chain links TRBV2 with TRBJ1-5, with 8 bases fitting TRBD1. V dropped 7 bases and J dropped 3; count of bases not matched to a gene: 8. Looked up from germline, CDR1 is SNHLY and CDR2 is FYNNEI. This CDR3 contains 15 residues. This CDR3 reads CASTRQGRNNQPQHF. The CDR3 bases are TGTGCCAGCACCCGACAGGGGAGGAACAATCAGCCCCAGCATTTT.

V is TRBV19 and J is TRBJ2-7; 9 positions agree with TRBD1. The CDR3 length is 19 residues. Germline V gene sequence: CDR1 LNHDA, CDR2 SQIVND (reference sequence). J gave up 5 bases and V 3 bases, and 20 bases lay outside the gene matches. CDR3 residues: CASSMSGDRARESWDEQYF. In DNA form, the CDR3 reads TGTGCCAGTAGTATGTCTGGGGACAGGGCCCGGGAAAGCTGGGACGAGCAGTACTTC.

This chain connects TRBV10-1 to TRBJ1-5, with 11 positions matching TRBD1. Germline V CDR1 and CDR2: WNHNN, SYGVQD (reference sequence). V trimming: 2 bases; J trimming: 0 bases; junction bases outside the gene matches: 3. The CDR3 is made up of 17 amino acids. CDR3 sequence reads: CASSEGDRGNSNQPQHF. The CDR3, as DNA: TGCGCCAGCAGTGAGGGGGACAGGGGGAATAGCAATCAGCCCCAGCATTTT.

The rearrangement uses TRBV5-1 and TRBJ2-1, with TRBD2 identical over 14 bases. Germline assignment: CDR1 SGHRS and CDR2 YFSETQ. The J segment lost 6 bases and the V segment lost 4 bases, leaving 6 bases of the junction unmatched. The CDR3 consists of 16 residues. The CDR3 DNA reads TGCGCCAGCAGCGGGGGACTAGCGGGGGCAAGCAATGAGCAGTTCTTC. Residues: CASSGGLAGASNEQFF.

The chain uses TRBV16 and TRBJ2-1; 8 bases line up with TRBD2. The CDR3 is 16 amino acids. J lost 5 bases, V lost 0 bases, and 6 bases had no gene match. Germline V gene sequence: CDR1 KGHSY, CDR2 FQNENV. DNA of the CDR3: TGTGCCAGCAGCCAATCGAGCGGGGGCTACCACAATGAGCAGTTCTTC. Amino acids: CASSQSSGGYHNEQFF.

In DNA form, the CDR3 reads TGTGCCAGCAGCTTCGGGACAGGGGGCAATGAGCAGTTCTTC. The encoded protein is CASSFGTGGNEQFF. The chain joins TRBV7-9 to TRBJ2-1; TRBD1 matches at 11 bases. Germline V gene sequence: CDR1 SEHNR, CDR2 FQNEAQ (reference sequence). With V trimmed by 3 bases and J by 6 bases, 1 base remained unmatched. The CDR3 spans 14 residues.

V and J are TRBV5-6 and TRBJ1-4, with D perhaps matching TRBD1 (6 bases). V shed 1 base and J shed 2 bases, with 12 bases lying between them. The CDR3 is 16 residues long. CDR1 is SGHDT and CDR2 is YYEEEE in the germline V gene. The CDR3 coding sequence is TGTGCCAGCAGCTTGTCAGGGGATAGCACTAATGAAAAACTGTTTTTT. It encodes CASSLSGDSTNEKLFF.

The chain recombines TRBV18 with TRBJ1-4, with TRBD1 matching 10 bases. Germline CDR1 and CDR2: KGHSH and LQKENI. The trim removed 2 bases at V and 8 bases at J, leaving 5 bases unmatched. The CDR3 is 15 residues long. This CDR3 is CASSPDRGQYEKLFF. CDR3 bases: TGTGCCAGCTCACCAGACAGGGGGCAATACGAAAAACTGTTTTTT.

For this clone: The junction departs from the called germline gene at one end, perhaps through a read error. The rearrangement links TRBV10-2 to TRBJ1-2, with D unresolved. The CDR3 loop spans 12 amino acids. The V gene's germline CDR1 is WSHSY and CDR2 SAAADI. CDR3 protein: CASSDGLAHGVF. The CDR3 DNA reads TGCGCCAGCAGTGATGGCTTGGCTCACGGGGTCTTC.

V gene TRBV7-8 combines with J gene TRBJ2-5, with D maybe TRBD1 (5 bases). This CDR3 is built from 14 residues. V was trimmed by 1 base and J by 5 bases, leaving 11 bases between them. Germline V gene sequence: CDR1 SGHVS, CDR2 FQNEAQ. The CDR3 coding sequence is TGTGCCAGCAGCTTAGGAAGGGGTTTGGAGACCCAGTACTTC. Its protein is CASSLGRGLETQYF.

The gene calls are TRBV5-6 and TRBJ1-5, with unresolved D. Germline CDR1 is SGHDT and CDR2 is YYEEEE. V gave up 5 bases and J gave up 7 bases, with 13 bases separating them. The CDR3 runs 13 residues. The CDR3 nucleotides are TGTGCCAGCAGTTCGTGGGCCTACCAGCCCCAGCATTTT. Translated, it gives CASSSWAYQPQHF.

CDR3 in amino acids: CASSLNSGGERTDTQYF. CDR3 nucleotide sequence: TGTGCCAGCAGCTTAAATAGCGGGGGGGAACGCACAGATACGCAGTATTTT. The chain has TRBV7-9 and TRBJ2-3; 11 nucleotides line up with TRBD2. This CDR3 spans 17 amino acids. Germline loops: CDR1 SEHNR, CDR2 FQNEAQ (reference sequence). V gave up 2 bases and J gave up 1 base; unmatched junction bases: 5.

CDR3 bases: TGTGCCAGCAGCTTAGTTTCAGGGATAGAGACCCAGTACTTC. Translating gives CASSLVSGIETQYF. This chain uses TRBV7-2 with TRBJ2-5; possibly TRBD1 for D (5 bases). V dropped 1 base and J dropped 4 bases, with 10 bases sitting between them. The CDR3 length is 14 residues. From germline, CDR1 is SGHTA and CDR2 FQGNSA.